This TCR beta chain emerged from a study of control samples from healthy donors and cancer patients. TCRdb's table, derived via immunoSEQ multiplex PCR, lists solely in-frame clones and lacks some. This sample yields around 100,000 clones, of which roughly 87% are seen a single time; roughly 18% belongs to the top ten. This clone was counted many times. The CDR3 extends over 18 amino acids. Germline CDR1 reads SGHAT; CDR2 reads FQNNGV. With V trimmed by 7 bases and J by 3 bases, 11 bases remained unmatched. The V gene is TRBV11-2, the J gene TRBJ2-5; 16 bases are shared with TRBD2. The origin of this receptor is a woman between 50 and 59 years old in good health. Sequenced sample: blood. This CDR3 is CASTKRFGTSGGEETQYF. The CDR3, as DNA: TGTGCCAGCACCAAAAGGTTCGGGACTAGCGGGGGGGAAGAGACCCAGTACTTC.